These 2 T cell receptor beta chains share one sample of origin, sequenced in a study of blood T cell repertoires in COVID-19. Using immunoSEQ multiplex PCR, the repertoire was profiled, and TCRdb retains in-frame clones only, with some absent. The sample holds 150,000 to 200,000 clones; 89% are singletons and the top ten take about 1.9%. The sample consisted of peripheral blood. The origin of the receptors is a man aged 18 to 35 who had recovered from COVID-19.

CDR3 loop: CASSRDRGMNTEAFF. As DNA, the CDR3 is TGTGCCAGCAGTCGGGACAGGGGAATGAACACTGAAGCTTTCTTT. The chain has TRBV28 and TRBJ1-1; 10 bases align to TRBD1. This CDR3 comprises 15 residues. Germline CDR1 is MDHEN and CDR2 is SYDVKM. V shed 5 bases, J shed 0 bases, and the junction held 3 bases outside the gene matches.

The rearrangement uses TRBV6-5 and TRBJ1-3; 7 bases align to TRBD1. CDR3 length: 15 residues. Germline CDR1 reads MNHEY; CDR2 reads SVGAGI. Losses at the gene ends were 10 bases for V and 0 bases for J; bases not matched to a gene: 9. DNA for the CDR3: TGTGCCACCCGTACAGGGGACATCTCTGGAAACACCATATATTTT. Translation: CATRTGDISGNTIYF.